The 13 T cell receptor beta chains below were found in one sample sequenced in a study of blood T cell repertoires in COVID-19. Data came from immunoSEQ multiplex PCR; TCRdb stores just in-frame clones and leaves some out. The sample includes approximately 81,000 clones, about 89% of them seen just once. Sequences were obtained from PBMCs or T cells enriched from blood (not recorded which). The receptors were gathered from a woman between 50 and 59 years old with acute COVID-19.

The gene calls are TRBV5-1 and TRBJ1-1; D remains unclear. The CDR3 is 15 amino acids. CDR1 is SGHRS and CDR2 is YFSETQ in the germline V gene. Between the trimmed V and J ends, which lost 0 bases and 1 base, there was a span of 10 bases. As DNA, the CDR3 is TGCGCCAGCAGCTTGGGGGCGGGTTGGAACACTGAAGCTTTCTTT. It yields the protein CASSLGAGWNTEAFF.

The CDR3 sequence is CASTPRGTGGEKLFF. The CDR3 nucleotides read TGTGCCAGCACCCCGAGGGGGACAGGGGGCGAAAAACTGTTTTTT. The J gene is TRBJ1-4, the V gene TRBV5-5; TRBD1 agrees at 12 bases. The CDR3 has 15 amino acids. The V gene's germline CDR1 is SGHKS and CDR2 YYEKEE (reference sequence). Trimming took 6 bases from V and 8 from J; bases not matched to a gene: 8.

The rearrangement uses TRBV19 and TRBJ2-7, with TRBD2 identical over 8 bases. Germline CDR1 is LNHDA and CDR2 is SQIVND (reference sequence). This CDR3 comprises 15 residues. J lost 3 bases, V lost 8 bases, and 12 bases had no gene match. The CDR3 coding sequence is TGTGCCAGTTCTGACGGGCCAGCGGGAGACTACGAGCAGTACTTC. Translated: CASSDGPAGDYEQYF.

In its sample, this clone was seen a few times. The V gene is TRBV11-3, the J gene TRBJ2-1; tentative D call: TRBD2 (6 bases). CDR1 and CDR2 from the germline V gene are SGHNT and YENEEA. V was cut by 0 bases and J by 9 bases, with 21 bases left in between. CDR3 length equals 17 residues. Written as DNA, the CDR3 is TGTGCCAGCAGCTTAGAGTCATTTAGAGAGCGGGCAACTGAGCAGTTCTTC. This sequence encodes CASSLESFRERATEQFF.

This clone was counted once. The rearrangement uses TRBV11-1 and TRBJ2-1, with 9 bases aligning to TRBD1. There are 16 residues in the CDR3. The germline CDR1 and CDR2 sequences are SGHAT and FQDESV (reference sequence). The junction had 7 bases not matched to a gene; V was cut back by 0 bases and J by 7 bases. CDR3 sequence (DNA): TGTGCCAGCAGCTTAGCCGGGACAGGGATGGCAAATGAGCAGTTCTTC. It translates to CASSLAGTGMANEQFF.

The chain recombines TRBV11-2 with TRBJ2-7; 12 bases align to TRBD2. V shed 0 bases, J shed 6 bases, and the junction held 9 bases outside the gene matches. This CDR3 is 17 amino acids long. Germline V lookup: CDR1 SGHAT, CDR2 FQNNGV. CDR3 coding DNA: TGTGCCAGCAGCTTAGACCTACTAGCGGGAGGATCCGGCGAGCAGTACTTC. This codes for CASSLDLLAGGSGEQYF.

This sequence joins TRBV9 and TRBJ2-2; tentative D call: TRBD2 (6 bases). CDR1 is SGDLS and CDR2 is YYNGEE in the germline V gene. Trimming cost V 4 bases and J 4 bases, with 20 bases left between them. The CDR3 spans 17 residues. The CDR3 DNA reads as TGTGCCAGCAGCTTACCTGGGGGGACCCTGGGCACCGGGGAGCTGTTTTTT. It encodes CASSLPGGTLGTGELFF.

The chain carries TRBV10-3 and TRBJ2-1; TRBD2 aligns across 13 bases. The V gene end was trimmed by 4 bases and the J gene end by 8 bases; junction bases not matched to a gene: 5. The CDR3 runs to 15 residues. The germline V gene encodes CDR1 ENHRY and CDR2 SYGVKD. The CDR3 loop reads CAISGTSGSTDEQFF. The CDR3 DNA follows: TGTGCCATCAGTGGGACTAGCGGGAGCACGGATGAGCAGTTCTTC.

This chain links TRBV5-4 with TRBJ2-3; tentative D call: TRBD2 (5 bases). Trimming stripped 5 bases from V and 6 bases from J, with 22 bases between. CDR1 SGHNT and CDR2 YYREEE come from the germline V gene (reference sequence). The length of the CDR3 is 16 residues. The CDR3: CASRSPFGEGRDTQYF. CDR3 DNA sequence: TGTGCCAGCAGGTCTCCCTTTGGAGAGGGCCGGGATACGCAGTATTTT. The whole variable domain, filled in from reference TRBV5-4 and TRBJ2-3, reads ETGVTQSPTHLIKTRGQQVTLRCSSQSGHNTVSWYQQALGQGPQFIFQYYREEENGRGNFPPRFSGLQFPNYSSELNVNALELDDSALYLCASRSPFGEGRDTQYFGPGTRLTVL.

The chain combines TRBV5-4 with TRBJ2-1, with TRBD2 identical over 8 bases. Germline CDR1 is SGHNT and CDR2 is YYREEE (reference sequence). The V gene end was trimmed by 0 bases and the J gene end by 6 bases; junction bases not matched to a gene: 5. The CDR3 spans 15 residues. CDR3 sequence (DNA): TGTGCCAGCAGCTTGGGCCAGCGGGAGACCAATGAGCAGTTCTTC. It is translated as CASSLGQRETNEQFF.

This chain uses TRBV5-3 with TRBJ2-7; 8 bases agree with TRBD1. TRBV5-3 is noted as an ORF with a role that remains uncertain. The CDR3 sequence is 13 residues long. V shed 3 bases and J 5 bases; nucleotides not matched to a gene: 4. CDR3 nucleotides: TGTGCCAGAAGCTGCAGGGGGCCCCACGAGCAGTACTTC. Translating gives CARSCRGPHEQYF.

The chain couples TRBV27 to TRBJ1-2, with 12 bases that match TRBD1. The J segment lost 7 bases and the V segment lost 4 bases, leaving 7 bases of the junction unmatched. The CDR3 totals 15 residues. Germline V CDR1 and CDR2: MNHEY, SMNVEV (reference sequence). CDR3 sequence: CASSSLTGQGAGYTF. The DNA for the CDR3 is TGTGCCAGCAGTTCACTTACGGGACAGGGGGCTGGCTACACCTTC.

The genes are TRBV6-5 and TRBJ1-2, with 9 nucleotides matching TRBD1. The germline V gene has CDR1 MNHEY and CDR2 SVGAGI. The J segment lost 8 bases and the V segment lost 4 bases, leaving 11 bases of the junction unmatched. The length of the CDR3 is 15 residues. The CDR3 sequence: CASSSTRTGEGGYTF. DNA for the CDR3: TGTGCCAGCAGTTCCACTAGGACAGGGGAGGGAGGCTACACCTTC.